The rows below give T cell receptor beta chains drawn from one sample of a study of blood T cell repertoires in COVID-19. Data came from immunoSEQ multiplex PCR; TCRdb stores just in-frame clones and leaves some out. Here the sample spans about 270,000 clones, around 85% being singletons. Sequenced sample: peripheral blood. These receptors came from a woman aged 45 to 65 with active or convalescent COVID-19. Each CDR3 is given with its conserved first and last residue. The D gene is left open where the match is weak. Rows give clone size only sometimes, using once, few, many, or a class for an expanded clone.

J gene: TRBJ1-1; D gene: TRBD1; V gene: TRBV6-4; clone size: NA; CDR3 DNA: TGTGCCAGCAGGGGACAGATGAACACTGAAGCTTTCTTT; CDR3 protein: CASRGQMNTEAFF
J gene: TRBJ2-1; D gene: TRBD2; V gene: TRBV11-2; clone size: NA; CDR3 DNA: TGTGCCAGCAGCTTAGCCCGGACTAGCGGGAGTTCCTACAATGAGCAGTTCTTC; CDR3 protein: CASSLARTSGSSYNEQFF
J gene: TRBJ2-1; D gene: TRBD2; V gene: TRBV6-4; clone size: NA; CDR3 DNA: TGTGCCAGCAGTGACAGGTCTAGCGGGGGGTACAATGAGCAGTTCTTC; CDR3 protein: CASSDRSSGGYNEQFF
J gene: TRBJ2-7; D gene: NA; V gene: TRBV7-3; clone size: few; CDR3 DNA: TGTGCCAGCAGCTTAGGGGCGTACTACGAGCAGTACTTC; CDR3 protein: CASSLGAYYEQYF
J gene: TRBJ2-7; D gene: NA; V gene: TRBV6-5; clone size: NA; CDR3 DNA: TGTGCCAGCAGGCCCTCAGGGCGGGGTCCCTACGAGCAGTACTTC; CDR3 protein: CASRPSGRGPYEQYF
J gene: TRBJ2-3; D gene: TRBD2; V gene: TRBV6-4; clone size: once; CDR3 DNA: TGTGCCAGCAGTGAACTAGCGGCATTTAGCACAGATACGCAGTATTTT; CDR3 protein: CASSELAAFSTDTQYF
J gene: TRBJ2-3; D gene: TRBD1; V gene: TRBV28; clone size: NA; CDR3 DNA: TGTGCCAGCCGGGACAGGGTCACAGATACGCAGTATTTT; CDR3 protein: CASRDRVTDTQYF
J gene: TRBJ2-5; D gene: NA; V gene: TRBV5-6; clone size: NA; CDR3 DNA: TGTGCCAGCAGTTCCCCGGGGTCCCAAGAGACCCAGTACTTC; CDR3 protein: CASSSPGSQETQYF
J gene: TRBJ1-3; D gene: NA; V gene: TRBV11-2; clone size: once; CDR3 DNA: TGTGCCAGCAGCTTAGAGGGCTCGCCAGGAAACACCATATATTTT; CDR3 protein: CASSLEGSPGNTIYF
J gene: TRBJ1-5; D gene: NA; V gene: TRBV28; clone size: NA; CDR3 DNA: TGTGCCAGCAAAGTGTCAGGGATCCGTCAGCCCCAGCATTTT; CDR3 protein: CASKVSGIRQPQHF
J gene: TRBJ1-1; D gene: NA; V gene: TRBV11-2; clone size: NA; CDR3 DNA: TGTGCCAGCAGCCCCCAGGCGAACACTGAAGCTTTCTTT; CDR3 protein: CASSPQANTEAFF
J gene: TRBJ2-2; D gene: TRBD1; V gene: TRBV9; clone size: NA; CDR3 DNA: TGTGCCAGCAGCCCCTGGACAGGGGGCGCGGGGAACACCGGGGAGCTGTTTTTT; CDR3 protein: CASSPWTGGAGNTGELFF
J gene: TRBJ2-1; D gene: NA; V gene: TRBV7-9; clone size: NA; CDR3 DNA: TGTGCCACCAAGCCAGGGATTGAGCAGTTCTTC; CDR3 protein: CATKPGIEQFF
J gene: TRBJ1-1; D gene: NA; V gene: TRBV7-6; clone size: NA; CDR3 DNA: TGTGCCAGCAGCTTAGTACGGGCAGGGAAGAACACTGAAGCTTTCTTT; CDR3 protein: CASSLVRAGKNTEAFF
J gene: TRBJ1-5; D gene: NA; V gene: TRBV19; clone size: NA; CDR3 DNA: TGTGCCAGCACAGACGTTTTTCGTCAGCCCCAGCATTTT; CDR3 protein: CASTDVFRQPQHF
J gene: TRBJ1-1; D gene: TRBD1; V gene: TRBV5-8; clone size: NA; CDR3 DNA: TGTGCCAGCAGGGTGAGGACAGGGAGGGGAACTGAAGCTTTCTTT; CDR3 protein: CASRVRTGRGTEAFF
J gene: TRBJ2-7; D gene: TRBD2; V gene: TRBV5-1; clone size: NA; CDR3 DNA: TGCGCCAGCAGCTTGGCTAGCGGGTCCTACGAGCAGTACTTC; CDR3 protein: CASSLASGSYEQYF
J gene: TRBJ2-5; D gene: NA; V gene: TRBV19; clone size: once; CDR3 DNA: TGTGCCAGTAGTATAGAGGGCGCAGGGGAGACCCAGTACTTC; CDR3 protein: CASSIEGAGETQYF
J gene: TRBJ2-7; D gene: NA; V gene: TRBV3-1/TRBV3-2; clone size: few; CDR3 DNA: TGTGCCAGCCAGGGCCGGACCTACGAGCAGTACTTC; CDR3 protein: CASQGRTYEQYF
J gene: TRBJ1-4; D gene: TRBD1; V gene: TRBV19; clone size: NA; CDR3 DNA: TGTGCCAGTAACAGGGGAAATGAAAAACTGTTTTTT; CDR3 protein: CASNRGNEKLFF
J gene: TRBJ1-5; D gene: NA; V gene: TRBV2; clone size: NA; CDR3 DNA: TGTGCCAGCAGTGGAGTATCCGGCAATCAGCCCCAGCATTTT; CDR3 protein: CASSGVSGNQPQHF
J gene: TRBJ2-7; D gene: NA; V gene: TRBV19; clone size: NA; CDR3 DNA: TGTGCCACCAGAATAGGGAGCTCCTACGAGCAGTACTTC; CDR3 protein: CATRIGSSYEQYF
J gene: TRBJ1-4; D gene: TRBD1; V gene: TRBV7-2; clone size: NA; CDR3 DNA: TGTGCCAGCAGCTTAGTTAGGGGACAGGGCGTGGGCGAAAAACTGTTTTTT; CDR3 protein: CASSLVRGQGVGEKLFF
J gene: TRBJ2-3; D gene: NA; V gene: TRBV5-1; clone size: NA; CDR3 DNA: TGCGCCAGCAACGGGGGAGCCCGCACAGATACGCAGTATTTT; CDR3 protein: CASNGGARTDTQYF
J gene: TRBJ1-1; D gene: NA; V gene: TRBV5-4; clone size: NA; CDR3 DNA: TGTGCCAGCAGCCGCAGGGCGGACACTGAAGCTTTCTTT; CDR3 protein: CASSRRADTEAFF
J gene: TRBJ2-7; D gene: TRBD1; V gene: TRBV2; clone size: NA; CDR3 DNA: TGTGCCAGCAGGGACAGGGGGGGTTCCTACGAGCAGTACTTC; CDR3 protein: CASRDRGGSYEQYF
J gene: TRBJ2-3; D gene: TRBD2; V gene: TRBV11-2; clone size: NA; CDR3 DNA: TGTGCCAGCAGCTTCGGGGGGGTAGGAACAGATACGCAGTATTTT; CDR3 protein: CASSFGGVGTDTQYF
J gene: TRBJ2-1; D gene: NA; V gene: TRBV6-5; clone size: NA; CDR3 DNA: TGTGCCAGCAGTTACTTCGGCGGTCCCCGATACAATGAGCAGTTCTTC; CDR3 protein: CASSYFGGPRYNEQFF
J gene: TRBJ2-2; D gene: TRBD2; V gene: TRBV5-4; clone size: NA; CDR3 DNA: TGTGCCAGCAGCTCCTCAGGTAGCGGGCCCGGGGAGCTGTTTTTT; CDR3 protein: CASSSSGSGPGELFF
J gene: TRBJ1-2; D gene: NA; V gene: TRBV3-1/TRBV3-2; clone size: once; CDR3 DNA: TGTGCCAGCAGCCAGGAGTATGGCTACACCTTC; CDR3 protein: CASSQEYGYTF
J gene: TRBJ1-4; D gene: NA; V gene: TRBV27; clone size: few; CDR3 DNA: TGTGCCAGCAGTTTAGCGGGGGGTGGGACTAATGAAAAACTGTTTTTT; CDR3 protein: CASSLAGGGTNEKLFF
J gene: TRBJ2-1; D gene: NA; V gene: TRBV27; clone size: NA; CDR3 DNA: TGTGCCAGCAGTTTTTGGTTAGCGGTGGGTAATGAGCAGTTCTTC; CDR3 protein: CASSFWLAVGNEQFF
J gene: TRBJ2-2; D gene: NA; V gene: TRBV5-1; clone size: NA; CDR3 DNA: TGCGCCAGCAGCTTGGACAGCACCGGGGAGCTGTTTTTT; CDR3 protein: CASSLDSTGELFF
J gene: TRBJ2-7; D gene: NA; V gene: TRBV11-3; clone size: NA; CDR3 DNA: TGTGCCAGACTAGCAAAGACCTACGAGCAGTACTTC; CDR3 protein: CARLAKTYEQYF
J gene: TRBJ1-2; D gene: TRBD1; V gene: TRBV19; clone size: once; CDR3 DNA: TGTGCCAGTAGTCTTCGGACAGGGGGCGAGAGGGGCTATGGCTACACCTTC; CDR3 protein: CASSLRTGGERGYGYTF
J gene: TRBJ2-2; D gene: NA; V gene: TRBV6-5; clone size: NA; CDR3 DNA: TGTGCCAGCAGAACGCTAGCTGGCACCGGGGAGCTGTTTTTT; CDR3 protein: CASRTLAGTGELFF
J gene: TRBJ1-1; D gene: NA; V gene: TRBV19; clone size: once; CDR3 DNA: TGTGCCAGTAGTATATGGGGGGTAAGCGCGCTAAAAGCTTTCTTT; CDR3 protein: CASSIWGVSALKAFF
J gene: TRBJ2-1; D gene: TRBD1; V gene: TRBV29-1; clone size: NA; CDR3 DNA: TGCAGCGTTGAAGATCTGGGACAGCAGTACAATGAGCAGTTCTTC; CDR3 protein: CSVEDLGQQYNEQFF
J gene: TRBJ2-2; D gene: NA; V gene: TRBV10-2; clone size: NA; CDR3 DNA: TGCGCCAGCAGAAGAGCTCTTATGGCCGGGGAGCTGTTTTTT; CDR3 protein: CASRRALMAGELFF
J gene: TRBJ1-5; D gene: TRBD1; V gene: TRBV7-9; clone size: NA; CDR3 DNA: TGTGCCAGCAGCTTAGGAAGCCGGACAGGTAATCAGCCCCAGCATTTT; CDR3 protein: CASSLGSRTGNQPQHF
J gene: TRBJ2-6; D gene: TRBD1; V gene: TRBV18; clone size: NA; CDR3 DNA: TGTGCCAGCTCGCTCGTCCGGGACAGGGATTTCTCTGGGGCCAACGTCCTGACTTTC; CDR3 protein: CASSLVRDRDFSGANVLTF
J gene: TRBJ1-2; D gene: NA; V gene: TRBV2; clone size: NA; CDR3 DNA: TGTGCCAGCAGGATGGGCCCGACAGAATATGGCTACACCTTC; CDR3 protein: CASRMGPTEYGYTF
J gene: TRBJ2-3; D gene: TRBD1; V gene: TRBV29-1; clone size: NA; CDR3 DNA: TGCAGCGTAGGGGGCGATACGCAGTATTTT; CDR3 protein: CSVGGDTQYF
J gene: TRBJ1-1; D gene: TRBD1; V gene: TRBV7-9; clone size: once; CDR3 DNA: TGTGCCAGCAGCTCCGAGGACAGGGTAGCTTTCTTT; CDR3 protein: CASSSEDRVAFF
J gene: TRBJ2-3; D gene: NA; V gene: TRBV20-1; clone size: NA; CDR3 DNA: TGCAGTGCTAGGATCGGGGATACGCAGTATTTT; CDR3 protein: CSARIGDTQYF
J gene: TRBJ1-4; D gene: TRBD1; V gene: TRBV5-4; clone size: once; CDR3 DNA: TGTGCCAGCAGCGGGGGACAGCGGTCTTCAGATGAAAAACTGTTTTTT; CDR3 protein: CASSGGQRSSDEKLFF
J gene: TRBJ2-3; D gene: NA; V gene: TRBV30; clone size: NA; CDR3 DNA: TGTGCCTGGAGTGTCCGCCGGGCAGATACGCAGTATTTT; CDR3 protein: CAWSVRRADTQYF
J gene: TRBJ2-2; D gene: TRBD2; V gene: TRBV9; clone size: NA; CDR3 DNA: TGTGCCAGCAGCCCAAGAGGACTAGGATTCTCAAGCACCGGGGAGCTGTTTTTT; CDR3 protein: CASSPRGLGFSSTGELFF
J gene: TRBJ2-3; D gene: NA; V gene: TRBV20-1; clone size: NA; CDR3 DNA: TGCAGTGCCCCCTTGGATACGCAGTATTTT; CDR3 protein: CSAPLDTQYF
J gene: TRBJ1-6; D gene: NA; V gene: TRBV15; clone size: NA; CDR3 DNA: TGTGCCACCAGCAGAGCCGGGTTTGACCTCCACTTT; CDR3 protein: CATSRAGFDLHF
J gene: TRBJ1-1; D gene: TRBD1; V gene: TRBV10-3; clone size: NA; CDR3 DNA: TGTGCCATCAGTGCTCTACAGGGGACAGCTTTCTTT; CDR3 protein: CAISALQGTAFF
J gene: TRBJ2-3; D gene: NA; V gene: TRBV5-4; clone size: NA; CDR3 DNA: TGTGCCAGCAGCCGGGTGCTATCCCCAGATACGCAGTATTTT; CDR3 protein: CASSRVLSPDTQYF
J gene: TRBJ1-4; D gene: NA; V gene: TRBV6-5; clone size: NA; CDR3 DNA: TGTGCCAGCAGTTACTCCGGGGGATCTGAAAAACTGTTTTTT; CDR3 protein: CASSYSGGSEKLFF
J gene: TRBJ2-1; D gene: NA; V gene: TRBV24-1; clone size: few; CDR3 DNA: TGTGCCACCAGTGACCCAACAGGGAGCTACGTCTTC; CDR3 protein: CATSDPTGSYVF
J gene: TRBJ1-1; D gene: NA; V gene: TRBV6-1; clone size: NA; CDR3 DNA: TGTGCCAGCAGTGAACTTAAGGGGGTTGGGGCTTTCTTT; CDR3 protein: CASSELKGVGAFF